The 9 T cell receptor beta chains in this list originate from one sample, sequenced in a study of molecular identifiers for immune sequencing clone quantification listed by TCRdb under 2018. The library was generated by PCR. The sequencer listed for this sample is Illumina HiSeq 4000. In TCRdb, the public reads were trimmed at Q25 with fastp and aligned with MiXCR, with productive beta chains retained. Each CDR3 protein gets just one entry, which takes the most common genes and DNA from the rows behind it. The sample table records about half a million distinct CDR3 sequences; over 20% of these occur just once. The ten largest clonotypes hold 0.84% of the sample. The sample was naive CD8+ T cells from blood, with Jurkat cell RNA spiked in. The sample's cell subset or site, from its label and the paper: FACS-sorted CD8+CD4-CCR7+CD45RA+ naive T cells. The receptors here all came from a human donor in good health. Some libraries in this study had Jurkat cell RNA spiked in.

A few counts support this clonotype. The genes are TRBV27 and TRBJ2-5; D might be TRBD1 (6 bases). CDR1 and CDR2 from the germline V gene are MNHEY and SMNVEV (reference sequence). The CDR3 length is 16 residues. V was clipped by 6 bases and J by 5 bases, with 22 bases between them. The CDR3 coding sequence is TGTGCCAGCAGCCATCTTACACCGGGACAACAGGAGACCCAGTACTTC. Residues: CASSHLTPGQQETQYF.

The table lists this clonotype with a few counts. The chain recombines TRBV28 with TRBJ1-4, with D possibly being TRBD1 (5 bases). The V end lost 2 bases, the J end lost 8 bases, and 15 bases lay between the germline ends. The CDR3 runs 15 residues. From germline, CDR1 is MDHEN and CDR2 SYDVKM. The CDR3 DNA sequence: TGTGCCAGCAGTTTACCCCAGTCAGGGCAAGAAAAACTGTTTTTT. Residues: CASSLPQSGQEKLFF.

This chain joins TRBV10-3 and TRBJ2-5; D uncertain. This CDR3 region has 13 residues. Between the trimmed V and J ends, which lost 0 bases and 1 base, there was a span of 3 bases. Germline CDR1 reads ENHRY; CDR2 reads SYGVKD. For the CDR3, the DNA is TGTGCCATCAGTGAGTCGGTCCAAGAGACCCAGTACTTC. It encodes CAISESVQETQYF.

The rearrangement joins TRBV10-3 to TRBJ2-5; a weak D match, TRBD1 (5 bases). CDR3 length: 13 residues. Germline values: CDR1 ENHRY, CDR2 SYGVKD. Trimming took 2 bases from V and 2 from J, leaving 6 bases between them. The CDR3 loop reads CAISERQQETQYF. CDR3 bases: TGTGCCATCAGTGAGCGACAGCAAGAGACCCAGTACTTC.

At least ten counts were recorded for this clonotype. The gene calls are TRBV11-2 and TRBJ2-1; 7 bases fit TRBD1. This CDR3 has 14 amino acids. Trimming at V came to 5 bases and at J to 6 bases, leaving 7 bases not matched to a gene. CDR1 SGHAT and CDR2 FQNNGV come from the germline V gene. The CDR3 DNA is TGTGCCAGCAGCCCTAACAGGGGTTCCAATGAGCAGTTCTTC. This gives the protein CASSPNRGSNEQFF.

This clonotype was seen at least ten times. The J gene is TRBJ1-1, the V gene TRBV20-1; D is ambiguous. Looked up from germline, CDR1 is DFQATT and CDR2 is SNEGSKA (reference sequence). The CDR3 totals 13 residues. V was shortened by 1 base and J by 0 bases, with 6 bases between the two germline ends. The CDR3 DNA follows: TGCAGTGCTAGAGGGGTAGTGAACACTGAAGCTTTCTTT. The encoded protein is CSARGVVNTEAFF.

The rearrangement joins TRBV20-1 to TRBJ2-7; TRBD1 aligns across 7 bases. This CDR3 spans 14 amino acids. The germline gives CDR1 DFQATT, CDR2 SNEGSKA (reference sequence). V shed 6 bases, J shed 1 base, and the junction held 9 bases outside the gene matches. The CDR3: CSATGQDLSYEQYF. CDR3 bases: TGCAGTGCCACCGGACAGGATTTGTCCTACGAGCAGTACTTC.

This clonotype showed up many times. The V and J genes are TRBV2 and TRBJ1-1; the D is unclear. The CDR3 is made up of 12 amino acids. Germline V gene lookup returns CDR1 SNHLY and CDR2 FYNNEI. V was clipped by 1 base and J by 9 bases, with 9 bases between them. CDR3 protein: CASSEGPGKAFF. CDR3 DNA sequence: TGTGCCAGCAGTGAAGGGCCCGGGAAAGCTTTCTTT.

This clonotype was counted only a few times. The chain carries TRBV19 and TRBJ1-5; perhaps TRBD1 as D (6 bases). The CDR3 is made up of 18 amino acids. Germline CDR1 is LNHDA and CDR2 is SQIVND (reference sequence). V lost 1 base and J 0 bases, leaving 16 bases between the germline ends. CDR3 bases: TGTGCCAGTAGTATAGCGGGAAGGGGGGAAGATAGCAATCAGCCCCAGCATTTT. Amino acid sequence: CASSIAGRGEDSNQPQHF. Supplemented by reference TRBV19 and TRBJ1-5, the full variable domain reads DGGITQSPKYLFRKEGQNVTLSCEQNLNHDAMYWYRQDPGQGLRLIYYSQIVNDFQKGDIAEGYSVSREKKESFPLTVTSAQKNPTAFYLCASSIAGRGEDSNQPQHFGDGTRLSIL.